The rows below give T cell receptor beta chains drawn from one sample of a study of blood T cell repertoires in COVID-19. Generated by immunoSEQ multiplex PCR, the TCRdb table keeps only in-frame clones and is missing some. The profile shows approximately 270,000 clones, just under 90% of them singletons. Sequenced input: PBMCs or T cells enriched from blood (not recorded which). The receptors derive from a woman in her thirties with acute COVID-19. The CDR3 runs from the conserved cysteine through the conserved F or W.

TRBV6-2/TRBV6-3,TRBJ2-7,CASSLRTDSATDSHRYEQYF
TRBV12-3/TRBV12-4,TRBJ2-2,CASTMSRELFF
TRBV7-2,TRBJ2-7,CASSSRSPRVTAREQYF
TRBV28,TRBJ2-1,CASSLWTSVYNEQFF
TRBV9,TRBJ1-2,CASSVGGGAGQGYTF
TRBV28,TRBJ1-5,CASSLEAGSARQPQHF
TRBV28,TRBJ1-2,CASSLEYNYGYTF
TRBV29-1,TRBJ2-1,CSVEDVEGGGYYNEQFF
TRBV24-1,TRBJ2-2,CATGRPGELFF
TRBV7-3,TRBJ2-7,CASSLPCAVPYEQYF
TRBV29-1,TRBJ2-2,CSVRGQGDTGELFF
TRBV2,TRBJ1-2,CASSQRQNNYGYTF
TRBV14,TRBJ1-6,CASSQVGNSPLHF
TRBV29-1,TRBJ1-5,CSASDGERSPQHF
TRBV18,TRBJ2-4,CASSPYEGAGAKNIQYF
TRBV2,TRBJ2-2,CASSGLAGGNTGELFF
TRBV4-1,TRBJ2-1,CASSRPGLADNNEQFF
TRBV6-2/TRBV6-3,TRBJ2-1,CASSSGLAGANEQFF
TRBV28,TRBJ1-2,CASSFRVYGYTF
TRBV6-5,TRBJ1-1,CASSMGEDTEAFF
TRBV2,TRBJ2-1,CASSDPNRDEQFF
TRBV28,TRBJ1-4,CASRPIQQGVEKLFF
TRBV6-1,TRBJ1-6,CASSEESYNSPLHF
TRBV20-1,TRBJ2-3,CSASGTSGADTQYF
TRBV3-1/TRBV3-2,TRBJ1-4,CASSLGGGDRAEKLFF
TRBV28,TRBJ1-6,CASSFANSPLHF
TRBV19,TRBJ2-1,CASSNHRLESDEQFF
TRBV19,TRBJ2-7,CASSIRRTSGPGSYEQYF
TRBV5-1,TRBJ2-3,CASSLVGSTSDTQYF
TRBV28,TRBJ2-1,CASIPRLAGGPGEQFF
TRBV2,TRBJ2-3,CASSEDGGRVTDTQYF
TRBV7-2,TRBJ2-1,CASSSTLAGGNNEQFF
TRBV7-9,TRBJ2-3,CASRPGTSGRATDTQYF
TRBV28,TRBJ2-2,CASSLGGQGGWELFF
TRBV19,TRBJ2-3,CASSIVGSSDTQYF
TRBV28,TRBJ2-7,CASNTGTSTYEQYF
TRBV6-5,TRBJ2-7,CASRSGQFYEQYF
TRBV29-1,TRBJ1-1,CSVGRGGTEAFF
TRBV27,TRBJ2-5,CASSLMGQPQETQYF
TRBV28,TRBJ1-4,CASFAQGKNEKLFF
TRBV3-1/TRBV3-2,TRBJ1-4,CASSQEGRLFF